This T cell receptor beta chain was obtained from a study of control samples from healthy donors and cancer patients. Germline CDR1 is SGHRS and CDR2 is YFSETQ. The CDR3 covers 16 residues. V was pared by 0 bases and J by 5 bases, with 17 bases between. The repertoire was sequenced with immunoSEQ multiplex PCR; TCRdb's copy has only in-frame clones and lacks some. The table has roughly 74,000 clones, approximately 94% seen once. The V gene is TRBV5-1, the J gene TRBJ1-1, with D unclear. Sequenced material: blood. This clonotype was sampled from a woman between 18 and 30 years old in good health. In DNA, the CDR3 is TGCGCCAGCAGCTTGGCGGGATTGGCGGGGTTTACTGAAGCTTTCTTT. It translates to CASSLAGLAGFTEAFF.